This T cell receptor (beta chain) was retrieved from a study of T-cell reconstitution after alpha-beta-depleted transplantation in children. General study results and limits: It was newly produced T cells that mostly accounted for T-cell counts and diversity one year after transplant.

With regard to this clonotype: Its antigen is currently unknown.

The CDR3 contains 15 residues. Trimming at V came to 2 bases and at J to 5 bases, leaving 6 bases not matched to a gene. Preparation of the TCRbeta library used unique molecular identifiers. TCRdb ran MiXCR on the PCR reads and lists one entry per CDR3 protein. Altogether about 900,000 distinct CDR3 sequences are present, around 30% being singletons, with the ten largest covering roughly 31%. Sequenced here: PBMCs, mostly from graft donor cells, sampled 360 days after TCRalphabeta/CD19-depleted stem cell transplant. This receptor was identified in a boy under two years old who had a stem cell transplant for SCID, so the T cells may come from the graft donor. The chain couples TRBV12-3 or TRBV12-4 to TRBJ2-1; TRBD2 aligns across 7 bases. The CDR3 sequence is CASSLLGGEHNEQFF. As DNA, the CDR3 is TGTGCCAGCAGTTTACTTGGGGGGGAACACAATGAGCAGTTCTTC.